Listed below are T cell receptor beta chains from one sample, sequenced in a study of cytomegalovirus exposure and HLA in healthy donors. Clones were sequenced by immunoSEQ multiplex PCR, and TCRdb holds only the in-frame ones, with some missing. The table has more than 80,000 clones, around 85% seen once. The sequenced sample was PBMCs. These receptors all stem from a man in his sixties in good health and CMV-seronegative. CDR3s include the opening cysteine and the closing phenylalanine or tryptophan. D genes are given only for firm matches. Where a row states a size, it is once, few, many or the class of an expanded clone; other rows omit it.

v_call,d_call,j_call,clone_size,cdr3_aa,cdr3_nt
TRBV29-1,TRBD2,TRBJ2-7,NA,CSVEEERLAGNYEQYF,TGCAGCGTTGAAGAGGAAAGGCTAGCGGGGAACTACGAGCAGTACTTC
TRBV2,NA,TRBJ2-1,NA,CASSDLRNPRGYNEQFF,TGTGCCAGCAGTGATTTGAGGAATCCCAGGGGATACAATGAGCAGTTCTTC
TRBV27,NA,TRBJ1-4,NA,CASSFLDSATNEKLFF,TGTGCCAGCAGTTTTTTAGACAGCGCAACTAATGAAAAACTGTTTTTT
TRBV7-2,TRBD2,TRBJ2-2,once,CASRPSGGGELFF,TGTGCCAGCCGGCCATCGGGAGGCGGGGAGCTGTTTTTT
TRBV5-6,TRBD1,TRBJ1-5,NA,CASSEALGQAQHF,TGTGCCAGCAGCGAGGCGTTGGGACAGGCCCAGCATTTT
TRBV7-9,NA,TRBJ1-3,NA,CASGSSGNTIYF,TGTGCCAGCGGGAGCTCTGGAAACACCATATATTTT
TRBV7-9,NA,TRBJ1-3,NA,CASSFGGSGNTIYF,TGTGCCAGCAGCTTCGGAGGATCTGGAAACACCATATATTTT
TRBV13,TRBD1,TRBJ1-4,few,CASSLLTGGVIDEKLFF,TGTGCCAGCAGCTTGCTCACAGGGGGCGTGATCGATGAAAAACTGTTTTTT
TRBV6-5,NA,TRBJ1-4,NA,CASSYSGPYEKLFF,TGTGCCAGCAGTTACAGCGGGCCCTATGAAAAACTGTTTTTT
TRBV6-4,NA,TRBJ1-2,few,CASSPSGGRTNYGYTF,TGTGCCAGCAGCCCCTCGGGAGGCAGAACTAACTATGGCTACACCTTC
TRBV5-1,NA,TRBJ2-5,few,CASSLARESGRETQYF,TGCGCCAGCAGCTTGGCCCGAGAGTCAGGTCGAGAGACCCAGTACTTC
TRBV19,TRBD1,TRBJ1-2,NA,CASSTGQTLRMYGYTF,TGTGCCAGTAGTACGGGACAGACACTGCGTATGTATGGCTACACCTTC
TRBV7-2,NA,TRBJ2-1,NA,CASSFYGEYNEQFF,TGTGCCAGCAGCTTCTACGGGGAGTACAATGAGCAGTTCTTC
TRBV7-9,TRBD1,TRBJ1-6,NA,CAILTGAGSPLHF,TGTGCCATCTTGACAGGGGCTGGTTCACCCCTCCACTTT
TRBV5-4,TRBD1,TRBJ1-1,NA,CASSLRDRRDTEAFF,TGTGCCAGCAGCCTACGGGACAGGAGGGACACTGAAGCTTTCTTT
TRBV5-6,NA,TRBJ2-7,NA,CASSQTKREQYF,TGTGCCAGCAGCCAGACTAAGCGGGAGCAGTACTTC
TRBV7-7,NA,TRBJ2-5,NA,CASSPRTHQETQYF,TGTGCCAGCAGCCCTCGGACTCACCAAGAGACCCAGTACTTC
TRBV30,NA,TRBJ1-3,NA,CAWSPQWRPSGNTIYF,TGTGCCTGGAGCCCTCAGTGGAGGCCCTCTGGAAACACCATATATTTT
TRBV19,TRBD2,TRBJ2-3,NA,CASSNPPASGGADTQYF,TGTGCCAGTAGTAATCCCCCGGCTAGCGGGGGGGCAGATACGCAGTATTTT
TRBV19,TRBD1,TRBJ2-2,NA,CASSNGQVTGELFF,TGTGCCAGTAGTAACGGACAGGTCACCGGGGAGCTGTTTTTT
TRBV9,TRBD2,TRBJ2-1,NA,CASSVPKEVGTSAWEQFF,TGTGCCAGCAGCGTACCGAAAGAAGTCGGGACTAGCGCCTGGGAGCAGTTCTTC
TRBV13,NA,TRBJ2-2,NA,CASRMRNTGELFF,TGTGCCAGCAGGATGAGAAACACCGGGGAGCTGTTTTTT
TRBV5-4,TRBD1,TRBJ1-2,few,CASALTGDYGYTF,TGTGCCAGCGCCCTAACAGGGGACTATGGCTACACCTTC
TRBV19,NA,TRBJ2-2,NA,CASSLWAGGNTGELFF,TGTGCCAGTAGTTTGTGGGCCGGAGGGAACACCGGGGAGCTGTTTTTT
TRBV9,NA,TRBJ1-1,few,CASSVAGLNTEAFF,TGTGCCAGCAGCGTAGCAGGGCTGAACACTGAAGCTTTCTTT
TRBV11-1,TRBD2,TRBJ2-3,NA,CASSSWTSGATDTQYF,TGTGCCAGCAGTTCCTGGACTAGCGGGGCCACAGATACGCAGTATTTT
TRBV5-6,TRBD1,TRBJ2-7,once,CASSQGQTYEQYF,TGTGCCAGCAGCCAGGGACAGACCTACGAGCAGTACTTC
TRBV5-4,NA,TRBJ1-4,NA,CASSLEGWQGISTNEKLFF,TGTGCCAGCAGCTTGGAAGGGTGGCAGGGGATTTCAACTAATGAAAAACTGTTTTTT
TRBV7-9,NA,TRBJ1-1,NA,CASSQPGENTEAFF,TGTGCCAGCAGCCAACCCGGGGAAAACACTGAAGCTTTCTTT
TRBV5-4,NA,TRBJ1-2,NA,CASSSRGTYGHTF,TGTGCCAGCAGCTCCCGGGGGACTTATGGCCACACCTTC
TRBV7-9,NA,TRBJ2-5,once,CASSLAPKEAQYF,TGTGCCAGCAGCTTAGCCCCTAAAGAGGCCCAGTACTTC
TRBV7-2,TRBD1,TRBJ1-2,NA,CASSLGQGEDGYTF,TGTGCCAGCAGCTTAGGACAGGGGGAGGATGGCTACACCTTC
TRBV4-1,NA,TRBJ1-2,few,CASSQDPGQNYGYTF,TGCGCCAGCAGCCAAGATCCCGGACAGAACTATGGCTACACCTTC
TRBV27,TRBD1,TRBJ1-1,NA,CASSLILGQGNTEAFF,TGTGCCAGCAGTTTAATATTGGGACAGGGAAACACTGAAGCTTTCTTT
TRBV5-1,TRBD1,TRBJ2-3,NA,CASSSGQTTDTQYF,TGCGCCAGCAGCTCGGGACAGACCACAGATACGCAGTATTTT
TRBV7-3,NA,TRBJ2-1,NA,CASSLKGSDNEQFF,TGTGCCAGCAGCTTAAAGGGTAGCGACAATGAGCAGTTCTTC
TRBV2,TRBD1,TRBJ1-5,few,CASSRTGGGNQPQHF,TGTGCCAGCAGTCGGACAGGGGGCGGCAATCAGCCCCAGCATTTT
TRBV27,NA,TRBJ1-4,once,CASRSGIANGKLFF,TGTGCCAGCAGATCGGGTATAGCTAATGGAAAACTGTTTTTT
TRBV7-2,NA,TRBJ2-5,NA,CASSPGGGGTETQYF,TGTGCCAGCAGCCCAGGAGGGGGCGGGACGGAGACCCAGTACTTC
TRBV7-9,TRBD2,TRBJ2-7,NA,CASSYHSGGAREQYF,TGTGCCAGCAGCTATCATAGCGGGGGGGCACGCGAGCAGTACTTC
TRBV7-3,NA,TRBJ2-2,NA,CASSDQGLNTGELFF,TGTGCCAGCAGCGATCAGGGACTTAACACCGGGGAGCTGTTTTTT
TRBV5-8,NA,TRBJ1-3,NA,CASSLRGYPGNTIYF,TGTGCCAGCAGCTTGCGAGGGTACCCCGGAAACACCATATATTTT
TRBV29-1,TRBD1,TRBJ1-1,NA,CSVEGQNIEAFF,TGCAGCGTGGAGGGACAGAACATTGAAGCTTTCTTT
TRBV19,NA,TRBJ1-2,NA,CASSIDLEVYGYTF,TGTGCCAGTAGTATAGATCTGGAGGTATATGGCTACACCTTC
TRBV19,NA,TRBJ2-3,NA,CASSIGFLRGPDTQYF,TGTGCCAGTAGTATCGGGTTCCTTCGGGGTCCAGATACGCAGTATTTT
TRBV7-8,TRBD2,TRBJ2-1,NA,CASTGRLAGASVSSYNEQFF,TGTGCCAGCACCGGAAGACTAGCGGGGGCTTCCGTGAGCTCCTACAATGAGCAGTTCTTC
TRBV10-2,TRBD2,TRBJ2-1,few,CASSEPRGGVDEQFF,TGCGCCAGCAGTGAGCCCCGCGGGGGGGTGGATGAGCAGTTCTTC
TRBV29-1,NA,TRBJ1-2,once,CSVELDTYGYTF,TGCAGCGTTGAGCTCGACACCTATGGCTACACCTTC
TRBV19,NA,TRBJ1-6,once,CASSSRNNSPLHF,TGTGCCAGTAGTAGCAGAAACAATTCACCCCTCCACTTT
TRBV5-6,TRBD1,TRBJ2-5,NA,CASSSRDRGYQETQYF,TGTGCCAGCAGCTCCCGGGACAGGGGCTACCAGGAGACCCAGTACTTC